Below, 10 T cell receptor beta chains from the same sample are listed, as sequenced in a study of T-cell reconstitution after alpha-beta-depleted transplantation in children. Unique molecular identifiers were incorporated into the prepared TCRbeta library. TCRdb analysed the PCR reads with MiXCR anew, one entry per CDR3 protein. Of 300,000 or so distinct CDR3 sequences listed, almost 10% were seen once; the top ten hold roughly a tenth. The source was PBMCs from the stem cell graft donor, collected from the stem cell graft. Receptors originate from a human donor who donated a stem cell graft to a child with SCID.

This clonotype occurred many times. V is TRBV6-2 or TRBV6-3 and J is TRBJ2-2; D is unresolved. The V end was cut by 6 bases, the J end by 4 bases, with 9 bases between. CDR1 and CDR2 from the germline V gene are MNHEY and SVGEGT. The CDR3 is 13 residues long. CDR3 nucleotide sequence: TGTGCCAGCAGAGCGACACCCACCGGGGAGCTGTTTTTT. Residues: CASRATPTGELFF.

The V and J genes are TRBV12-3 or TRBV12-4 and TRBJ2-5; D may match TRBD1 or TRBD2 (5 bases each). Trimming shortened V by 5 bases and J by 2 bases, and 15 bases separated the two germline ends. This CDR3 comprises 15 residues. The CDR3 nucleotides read TGTGCCAGCAGTCCCTTCCGGGACCATCAAGAGACCCAGTACTTC. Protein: CASSPFRDHQETQYF.

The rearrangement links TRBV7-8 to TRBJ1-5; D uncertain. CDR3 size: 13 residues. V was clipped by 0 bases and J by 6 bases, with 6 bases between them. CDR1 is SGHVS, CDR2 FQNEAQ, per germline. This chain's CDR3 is CASSLAIGQPQHF. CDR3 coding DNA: TGTGCCAGCAGCTTAGCGATTGGTCAGCCCCAGCATTTT.

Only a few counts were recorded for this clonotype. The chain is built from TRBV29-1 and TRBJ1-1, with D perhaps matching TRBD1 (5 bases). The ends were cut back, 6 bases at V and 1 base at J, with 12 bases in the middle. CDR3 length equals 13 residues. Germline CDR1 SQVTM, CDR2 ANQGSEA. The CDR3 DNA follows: TGCAGCGTCTCCGGACATCCGAACACTGAAGCTTTCTTT. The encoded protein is CSVSGHPNTEAFF.

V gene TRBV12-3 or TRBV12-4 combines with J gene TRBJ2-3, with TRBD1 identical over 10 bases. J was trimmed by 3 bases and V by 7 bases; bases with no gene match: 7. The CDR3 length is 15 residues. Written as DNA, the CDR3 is TGTGCCAGCACTAGCCGGGACAGGGGAACAGATACGCAGTATTTT. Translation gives CASTSRDRGTDTQYF.

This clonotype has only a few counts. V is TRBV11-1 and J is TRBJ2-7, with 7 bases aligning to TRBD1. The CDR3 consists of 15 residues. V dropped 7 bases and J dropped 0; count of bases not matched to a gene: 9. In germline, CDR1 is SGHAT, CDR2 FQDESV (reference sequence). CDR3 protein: CASTLGTVSSYEQYF. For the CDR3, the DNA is TGTGCCAGCACCCTCGGGACAGTCAGCTCCTACGAGCAGTACTTC.

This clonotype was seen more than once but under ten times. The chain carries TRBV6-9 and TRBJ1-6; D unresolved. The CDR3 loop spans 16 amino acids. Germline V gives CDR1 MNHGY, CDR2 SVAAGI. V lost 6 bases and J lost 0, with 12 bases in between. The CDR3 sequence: CASSWTAGSYNSPLHF. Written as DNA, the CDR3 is TGTGCCAGCAGCTGGACGGCCGGCTCCTATAATTCACCCCTCCACTTT.

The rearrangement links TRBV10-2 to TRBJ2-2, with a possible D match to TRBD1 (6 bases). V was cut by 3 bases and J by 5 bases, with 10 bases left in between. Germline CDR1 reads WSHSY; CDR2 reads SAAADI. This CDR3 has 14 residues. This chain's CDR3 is CASSEQGWTGELFF. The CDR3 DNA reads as TGCGCCAGCAGTGAACAGGGCTGGACCGGGGAGCTGTTTTTT.

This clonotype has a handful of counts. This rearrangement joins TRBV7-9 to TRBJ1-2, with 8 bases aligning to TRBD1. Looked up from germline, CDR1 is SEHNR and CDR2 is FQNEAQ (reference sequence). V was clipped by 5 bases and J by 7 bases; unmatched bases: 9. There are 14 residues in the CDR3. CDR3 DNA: TGTGCCAGCAGCGCTACGCAGGGGGCTGGTGGCTACACCTTC. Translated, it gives CASSATQGAGGYTF.

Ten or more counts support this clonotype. The CDR3 region is CASTLTAARTDTQYF. CDR3 in DNA: TGTGCCAGCACTCTGACAGCGGCCCGCACAGATACGCAGTATTTT. The gene calls are TRBV6-1 and TRBJ2-3; either TRBD1 or TRBD2 may supply D (5 bases each). The CDR3 totals 15 residues. V was cut by 7 bases and J by 1 base, with 15 bases left in between. Germline V gene lookup returns CDR1 MNHNS and CDR2 SASEGT.